One TCR beta chain is described in this entry. Deletions cut 8 bases from V and 0 bases from J, with 11 bases between. Germline V CDR1 and CDR2: LGHDT, YNNKEL (reference sequence). The CDR3 runs to 13 residues. In the authors' workflow: Amplifying reference gene primers gave estimates of nucleated cell counts. Here immunoSEQ multiplex PCR was the method, and the copy in TCRdb shows in-frame clones only, minus some. V and J calls and clone size are copied from that table; D and trimming were computed from the DNA. The sample gives 190,000 or so clones, roughly nine tenths of which show up once; roughly 2.9% is in the top ten. These data originate in a study of blood T cell repertoires in COVID-19. Study overall: Sources were T cells, B-cell-depleted T cells, or PBMCs; the material itself was cDNA or gDNA.

The sequenced material came from peripheral blood. The clonotype was recovered from a woman under 40 with active or convalescent COVID-19. V gene TRBV3-1 (or the pseudogene TRBV3-2) combines with J gene TRBJ2-7; D unclear. The CDR3 DNA sequence: TGTGCCAGCGGCGGCGGAAGCTCCTACGAGCAGTACTTC. Residues: CASGGGSSYEQYF.